Listed below are T cell receptor beta chains from one sample, sequenced in a study of blood T cells in healthy people across ages. TCRdb called the 5' RACE reads again in MiXCR, with one record for every CDR3 protein. The sample records 700,000 to 850,000 distinct CDR3 sequences, under 40% being singletons. Specimen: blood. All receptors come from a young man in good health. Both conserved end residues are part of each CDR3. The order of the fields is J gene, D gene, V gene, clone size, CDR3 DNA, CDR3 protein. The D gene is left open where the match is weak. Some rows have no size entry. The others give once, few or many, or a class for an expanded clone.

J gene: TRBJ2-1
D gene: -
V gene: TRBV7-9
clone size: -
CDR3 DNA: TGTGCCAGCAGCATCACCGGGCCCCCAAATGAGCAGTTCTTC
CDR3 protein: CASSITGPPNEQFF

J gene: TRBJ1-2
D gene: -
V gene: TRBV20-1
clone size: few
CDR3 DNA: TGCAGTGCTAGAGATTTCGTAAACTATGGCTACACCTTC
CDR3 protein: CSARDFVNYGYTF

J gene: TRBJ2-3
D gene: -
V gene: TRBV15
clone size: -
CDR3 DNA: TGTGCCACCAGCAGAGGGGTGGGGACTCACGTCACAGATACGCAGTATTTT
CDR3 protein: CATSRGVGTHVTDTQYF

J gene: TRBJ2-7
D gene: TRBD1
V gene: TRBV12-3/TRBV12-4
clone size: -
CDR3 DNA: TGTGCCAGCAGTTCTGGGACAGGGGTTGGCAATGAGCAGTACTTC
CDR3 protein: CASSSGTGVGNEQYF

J gene: TRBJ2-3
D gene: -
V gene: TRBV15
clone size: -
CDR3 DNA: TGTGCCACCAGCAGAGAGAGGTTTAAAAGCACAGATACGCAGTATTTT
CDR3 protein: CATSRERFKSTDTQYF

J gene: TRBJ2-3
D gene: -
V gene: TRBV7-2
clone size: -
CDR3 DNA: TGTGCCAGCAGCACCGGGCAGGATAGCACAGATACGCAGTATTTT
CDR3 protein: CASSTGQDSTDTQYF

J gene: TRBJ2-7
D gene: -
V gene: TRBV4-1
clone size: -
CDR3 DNA: TGCGCCAGCAGCCAAGATTGGGAAGAACGGACCTACAATGAGCAGTACTTC
CDR3 protein: CASSQDWEERTYNEQYF

J gene: TRBJ1-4
D gene: -
V gene: TRBV6-2/TRBV6-3
clone size: -
CDR3 DNA: TGTGCCACCACTTCCAGGGGCCGAGGAAAACTGTTTTTT
CDR3 protein: CATTSRGRGKLFF

J gene: TRBJ1-5
D gene: -
V gene: TRBV6-5
clone size: -
CDR3 DNA: TGTGCCAGCAGCCTTTGGCAGGGCGGTCAGCCCCAGCATTTT
CDR3 protein: CASSLWQGGQPQHF

J gene: TRBJ1-2
D gene: -
V gene: TRBV30
clone size: few
CDR3 DNA: TGTGCCTGGAGTGGGGGGGAAAAACATGGCTACACCTTC
CDR3 protein: CAWSGGEKHGYTF

J gene: TRBJ1-1
D gene: -
V gene: TRBV5-1
clone size: -
CDR3 DNA: TGCGCCAGCAGCATCCTAGACGGACGGACTGAAGCTTTCTTT
CDR3 protein: CASSILDGRTEAFF

J gene: TRBJ2-1
D gene: -
V gene: TRBV3-1
clone size: -
CDR3 DNA: TGTGCCAGCAGCCAAGCTGGCGGGGGCGCCTACAATGAGCAGTTCTTC
CDR3 protein: CASSQAGGGAYNEQFF

J gene: TRBJ2-7
D gene: TRBD1
V gene: TRBV10-3
clone size: -
CDR3 DNA: TGTGCCATCAGTGGGGACAGGGATAGCTACGAGCAGTACTTC
CDR3 protein: CAISGDRDSYEQYF

J gene: TRBJ2-5
D gene: -
V gene: TRBV4-1
clone size: few
CDR3 DNA: TGCGCCAGCAGCCAAGAAAGCACTAGTGGGACCAAGACCCAGTACTTC
CDR3 protein: CASSQESTSGTKTQYF

J gene: TRBJ2-3
D gene: TRBD2
V gene: TRBV12-3/TRBV12-4
clone size: -
CDR3 DNA: TGTGCCAGCAACCCTACTAGCGGGGGGGCGGCAGATATGCAGTATTTT
CDR3 protein: CASNPTSGGAADMQYF

J gene: TRBJ2-5
D gene: TRBD1
V gene: TRBV6-2/TRBV6-3
clone size: few
CDR3 DNA: TGTGCCACCGGGACAGGGGGCTTTATGGGCCAAGAGACCCAGTACTTC
CDR3 protein: CATGTGGFMGQETQYF

J gene: TRBJ2-3
D gene: -
V gene: TRBV11-2
clone size: few
CDR3 DNA: TGTGCCAGCAGCCTCAGGACGGTGAGCACAGATACGCAGTATTTT
CDR3 protein: CASSLRTVSTDTQYF

J gene: TRBJ2-7
D gene: -
V gene: TRBV9
clone size: few
CDR3 DNA: TGTGCCAGCAGCGTAGCTAGAAGCTCCTACAATGAGCAGTACTTC
CDR3 protein: CASSVARSSYNEQYF

J gene: TRBJ2-7
D gene: TRBD2
V gene: TRBV4-2
clone size: many
CDR3 DNA: TGTGCCAGCAGCCAAGTTTCTAGCGGAGGTTCCTACGAGCAGTACTTC
CDR3 protein: CASSQVSSGGSYEQYF

J gene: TRBJ2-5
D gene: -
V gene: TRBV11-2
clone size: -
CDR3 DNA: TGTGCCAGCAGCTTAGACAGGGTGGATGGAGAGACCCAGTACTTC
CDR3 protein: CASSLDRVDGETQYF

J gene: TRBJ1-2
D gene: -
V gene: TRBV11-2
clone size: -
CDR3 DNA: TGTGCCAGCAGCTCCCCCCGTATAGGGAGCTATGGCTACACCTTC
CDR3 protein: CASSSPRIGSYGYTF

J gene: TRBJ2-2
D gene: -
V gene: TRBV2
clone size: few
CDR3 DNA: TGTGCCAGCTCAGGGACGGCGAACACCGGGGAGCTGTTTTTT
CDR3 protein: CASSGTANTGELFF

J gene: TRBJ2-5
D gene: -
V gene: TRBV12-3/TRBV12-4
clone size: once
CDR3 DNA: TGTGCCAGCAGGCGACAGCCCCAAGAGACCCAGTACTTC
CDR3 protein: CASRRQPQETQYF

J gene: TRBJ2-1
D gene: TRBD2
V gene: TRBV20-1
clone size: many
CDR3 DNA: TGCAGTGCTAGAGATCCACTAGCGGGTAATGAGCAGTTCTTC
CDR3 protein: CSARDPLAGNEQFF

J gene: TRBJ2-1
D gene: TRBD2
V gene: TRBV7-2
clone size: -
CDR3 DNA: TGTGCCAGCAGCCCATCACTAGCGGGGAGCTCCTACAATGAGCAGTTCTTC
CDR3 protein: CASSPSLAGSSYNEQFF

J gene: TRBJ2-3
D gene: -
V gene: TRBV2
clone size: few
CDR3 DNA: TGTGCCAGCAGTGAAAGAGGGCAGGATACGCAGTATTTT
CDR3 protein: CASSERGQDTQYF

J gene: TRBJ2-4
D gene: -
V gene: TRBV12-3/TRBV12-4
clone size: -
CDR3 DNA: TGTGCCAGCAGTTTCTTGGAGGGCAAAAACATTCAGTACTTC
CDR3 protein: CASSFLEGKNIQYF

J gene: TRBJ1-1
D gene: -
V gene: TRBV10-3
clone size: -
CDR3 DNA: TGTGCCATCATGGGCCCGTCGGGGACTGAAGCTTTCTTT
CDR3 protein: CAIMGPSGTEAFF

J gene: TRBJ2-5
D gene: -
V gene: TRBV20-1
clone size: -
CDR3 DNA: TGCAGTGCTAGAGTTCCCGGGACACTCCTTGGGCAGACCCAGTACTTC
CDR3 protein: CSARVPGTLLGQTQYF

J gene: TRBJ2-3
D gene: TRBD1
V gene: TRBV4-3
clone size: -
CDR3 DNA: TGCGCCAGCAGCCATCGGACAGGGGGGGGGACAGATACGCAGTATTTT
CDR3 protein: CASSHRTGGGTDTQYF

J gene: TRBJ1-4
D gene: TRBD1
V gene: TRBV30
clone size: few
CDR3 DNA: TGTGCCTGGAGTGCCCGGGACAGGGGTTTTGAAAAACTGTTTTTT
CDR3 protein: CAWSARDRGFEKLFF

J gene: TRBJ2-3
D gene: -
V gene: TRBV7-9
clone size: once
CDR3 DNA: TGTGCCAGCAGCCTAGTCGGTAAAATCAGGGCAGATACGCAGTATTTT
CDR3 protein: CASSLVGKIRADTQYF

J gene: TRBJ1-5
D gene: TRBD1
V gene: TRBV7-2
clone size: -
CDR3 DNA: TGTGCCAGCAGCCAGACAGGGATTAGCAATCAGCCCCAGCATTTT
CDR3 protein: CASSQTGISNQPQHF

J gene: TRBJ2-1
D gene: -
V gene: TRBV12-3/TRBV12-4
clone size: few
CDR3 DNA: TGTGCCAGCAGTGTGGGGCTATTAAATGAGCAGTTCTTC
CDR3 protein: CASSVGLLNEQFF

J gene: TRBJ2-3
D gene: -
V gene: TRBV5-1
clone size: -
CDR3 DNA: TGCGCCAGCAACCTGGGGTGGGGCACAGATACGCAGTATTTT
CDR3 protein: CASNLGWGTDTQYF

J gene: TRBJ2-1
D gene: TRBD1
V gene: TRBV12-3/TRBV12-4
clone size: -
CDR3 DNA: TGTGCCGGCAGCGTACAGGGGGGAGACAATGAGCAGTTCTTC
CDR3 protein: CAGSVQGGDNEQFF

J gene: TRBJ1-1
D gene: TRBD1
V gene: TRBV4-3
clone size: -
CDR3 DNA: TGCGCCAGCAGCCAAGGGGCCAGGGGGGGAACTGTAGCTTTCTTT
CDR3 protein: CASSQGARGGTVAFF

J gene: TRBJ2-1
D gene: TRBD2
V gene: TRBV12-3/TRBV12-4
clone size: -
CDR3 DNA: TGTGCCAGCAGTACCCCTCTCGCGGGGGGGCCTATCAATGAGCAGTTCTTC
CDR3 protein: CASSTPLAGGPINEQFF

J gene: TRBJ2-7
D gene: TRBD1
V gene: TRBV2
clone size: many
CDR3 DNA: TGTGCCAGCAGCACTCGAGGGACAGGGGGGTACGAGCAGTACTTC
CDR3 protein: CASSTRGTGGYEQYF